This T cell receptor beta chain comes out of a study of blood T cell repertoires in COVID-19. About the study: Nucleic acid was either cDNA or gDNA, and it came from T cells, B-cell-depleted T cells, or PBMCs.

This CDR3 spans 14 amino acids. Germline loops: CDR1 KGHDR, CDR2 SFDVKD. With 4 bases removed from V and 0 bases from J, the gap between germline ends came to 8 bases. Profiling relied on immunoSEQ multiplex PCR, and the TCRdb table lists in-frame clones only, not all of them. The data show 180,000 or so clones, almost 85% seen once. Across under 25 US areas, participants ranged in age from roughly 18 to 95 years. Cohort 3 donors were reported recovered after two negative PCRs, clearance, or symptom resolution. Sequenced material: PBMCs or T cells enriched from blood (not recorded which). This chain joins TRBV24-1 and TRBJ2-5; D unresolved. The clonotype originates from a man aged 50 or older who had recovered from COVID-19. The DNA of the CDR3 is TGTGCCACCAGTGAGGGCCAGTACCAAGAGACCCAGTACTTC. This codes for CATSEGQYQETQYF.